The 22 T cell receptor beta chains below were found in one sample sequenced in a study of cytomegalovirus exposure and HLA in healthy donors. PCR amplification relied on 60 Vbeta primers (plus 13 Jbeta primers). The data were produced by immunoSEQ multiplex PCR, yet TCRdb's version contains in-frame clones alone and is incomplete. The sample has 130,000 or so clones; around 83% are singletons. Sequencing used PBMCs. The receptors here all came from a young woman in good health and CMV-seropositive.

The chain has TRBV5-4 and TRBJ1-1; 7 bases line up with TRBD1. After removal of 4 bases from V and 6 bases from J, the junction contained 12 bases not matched to a gene. The CDR3 length is 15 residues. The germline gives CDR1 SGHNT, CDR2 YYREEE (reference sequence). Here the CDR3 reads CASSLETGRLSEAFF. The CDR3 DNA reads TGTGCCAGCAGCCTAGAGACAGGGAGGTTGTCTGAAGCTTTCTTT. The whole variable domain, filled in from reference TRBV5-4 and TRBJ1-1, reads ETGVTQSPTHLIKTRGQQVTLRCSSQSGHNTVSWYQQALGQGPQFIFQYYREEENGRGNFPPRFSGLQFPNYSSELNVNALELDDSALYLCASSLETGRLSEAFFGQGTRLTVV.

The chain is built from TRBV6-6 and TRBJ1-1, with D maybe TRBD1 (6 bases). Trimming took 2 bases from V and 1 from J, leaving 8 bases between them. The germline V gene encodes CDR1 MNHNY and CDR2 SVGAGI (reference sequence). This CDR3 has 14 residues. CDR3 nucleotides: TGTGCCAGCAGTTACACACAGGGGAACACTGAAGCTTTCTTT. It is translated as CASSYTQGNTEAFF.

The CDR3 DNA sequence: TGCGCCAGCAGCTTGGCGTGGGAGGGGAGAGGCTACACCTTC. It is translated as CASSLAWEGRGYTF. The J gene is TRBJ1-2, the V gene TRBV5-1, with a weak D call TRBD1 (5 bases). Germline loops: CDR1 SGHRS, CDR2 YFSETQ. Trimming pared 0 bases from V and 8 bases from J, leaving 14 bases between. The length of the CDR3 is 14 residues.

The chain carries TRBV9 and TRBJ1-2; TRBD1 might be the D (5 bases). Germline V gives CDR1 SGDLS, CDR2 YYNGEE. The ends were cut back, 0 bases at V and 0 bases at J, with 9 bases in the middle. The CDR3 is 15 amino acids. The CDR3 sequence: CASSVGAGTNYGYTF. The DNA for the CDR3 is TGTGCCAGCAGCGTAGGGGCAGGGACTAACTATGGCTACACCTTC.

This clone was seen only a few times. The J gene is TRBJ2-6, the V gene TRBV6-1; the D gene is possibly TRBD2 (6 bases). Germline V CDR1 and CDR2: MNHNS, SASEGT. This CDR3 contains 19 residues. The V gene lost 0 bases and the J gene lost 4 bases, with 19 bases spanning the gap. The CDR3 reads CASSEARGGGLLGANVLTF. In DNA, the CDR3 is TGTGCCAGCAGTGAAGCGAGAGGCGGAGGGCTGTTAGGGGCCAACGTCCTGACTTTC.

The V gene is TRBV6-5, the J gene TRBJ2-5; D not certain. The CDR3 consists of 11 residues. Germline CDR1 reads MNHEY; CDR2 reads SVGAGI. The germline V and J ends were trimmed by 7 bases and 9 bases, with 12 bases remaining between them. This chain's CDR3 is CASTSVSSQYF. For the CDR3, the DNA is TGTGCCAGCACCTCCGTCTCTTCCCAGTACTTC.

V usage is TRBV28 and J usage is TRBJ1-1; no firm D call. CDR1 and CDR2 (germline): MDHEN, SYDVKM. The V gene lost 5 bases and the J gene lost 11 bases, with 15 bases spanning the gap. CDR3 length equals 12 residues. The CDR3 protein is CASSRGPRRAFF. In nucleotides, the CDR3 is TGTGCCAGCAGTAGAGGGCCGCGGCGGGCTTTCTTT.

The chain carries TRBV27 and TRBJ2-5; D ambiguous. The CDR3 length is 14 residues. V shed 2 bases and J shed 2 bases, with 9 bases lying between them. The germline V gene has CDR1 MNHEY and CDR2 SMNVEV (reference sequence). The CDR3 bases are TGTGCCAGCAGTTTAGAATCAGCGCAAGAGACCCAGTACTTC. This encodes CASSLESAQETQYF.

The V gene is TRBV5-4, the J gene TRBJ2-1; TRBD2 aligns across 7 bases. The germline V gene encodes CDR1 SGHNT and CDR2 YYREEE (reference sequence). There are 15 residues in the CDR3. Trimming cost V 2 bases and J 5 bases; bases outside gene matches: 7. CDR3 amino acids: CASSFVSGKDNEQFF. The CDR3 DNA sequence: TGTGCCAGCAGCTTTGTAAGCGGGAAGGACAATGAGCAGTTCTTC. Combining the CDR3 with reference TRBV5-4 and TRBJ2-1 gives the whole variable domain ETGVTQSPTHLIKTRGQQVTLRCSSQSGHNTVSWYQQALGQGPQFIFQYYREEENGRGNFPPRFSGLQFPNYSSELNVNALELDDSALYLCASSFVSGKDNEQFFGPGTRLTVL.

This clone was observed a few times. J is TRBJ1-1 and V is TRBV28; D not resolved. Trimming removed 2 bases from V and 5 bases from J, with 6 bases in between. CDR1 MDHEN and CDR2 SYDVKM come from the germline V gene. There are 12 residues in the CDR3. The CDR3 coding sequence is TGTGCCAGCAGTTTAGCGGAGACTGAAGCTTTCTTT. Translating gives CASSLAETEAFF.

The gene calls are TRBV6-5 and TRBJ2-1; tentatively, D is TRBD1 (6 bases). The CDR3 consists of 14 residues. Deletions cut 6 bases from V and 9 bases from J, with 18 bases between. The germline gives CDR1 MNHEY, CDR2 SVGAGI. The CDR3 coding sequence is TGTGCCAGCAGGACCGGGACACTCACTGGTGAGCAGTTCTTC. Translating it yields CASRTGTLTGEQFF.

The rearrangement uses TRBV7-9 and TRBJ1-5; D is possibly TRBD1 (6 bases). The CDR3 has 14 residues. V was cut by 6 bases and J by 9 bases, with 18 bases left in between. The germline gives CDR1 SEHNR, CDR2 FQNEAQ (reference sequence). CDR3 sequence reads: CASSPMTGERPQHF. CDR3 DNA sequence: TGTGCCAGCAGTCCCATGACAGGCGAGCGGCCCCAGCATTTT.

CDR3 sequence reads: CASMAGYQNTEAFF. The CDR3 DNA reads TGTGCCAGCATGGCAGGATACCAGAACACTGAAGCTTTCTTT. The V call is TRBV2, the J call TRBJ1-1; D uncertain. Deletions cut 7 bases from V and 1 base from J, with 13 bases between. This CDR3 comprises 14 residues. CDR1 and CDR2 from the germline V gene are SNHLY and FYNNEI.

The J gene is TRBJ2-7, the V gene TRBV2; tentatively, D is TRBD2 (6 bases). The V end was cut by 8 bases, the J end by 0 bases, with 17 bases between. This CDR3 contains 15 residues. From germline, CDR1 is SNHLY and CDR2 FYNNEI. The CDR3 region is CASQVVAASSYEQYF. CDR3 in DNA: TGTGCCAGCCAGGTGGTAGCGGCCAGCTCCTACGAGCAGTACTTC.

CDR3 loop: CASSPIIGSYNEQFF. The CDR3 nucleotides are TGTGCCAGCTCACCAATAATCGGTTCCTACAATGAGCAGTTCTTC. This chain joins TRBV18 and TRBJ2-1, with D unclear. V was cut by 2 bases and J by 1 base, with 9 bases left in between. Germline assignment: CDR1 KGHSH and CDR2 LQKENI. The CDR3 spans 15 residues.

The chain uses TRBV5-1 and TRBJ1-2, with D possibly TRBD1 on 5 matching bases. The germline gives CDR1 SGHRS, CDR2 YFSETQ. V lost 9 bases to trimming and J lost 6 bases, with 9 bases between them. This CDR3 region has 10 residues. The CDR3 DNA sequence: TGCGCCACCGGGGGGAATGGCTACACCTTC. It translates to CATGGNGYTF.

The genes are TRBV19 and TRBJ2-1; 8 bases match TRBD1. Germline V gene sequence: CDR1 LNHDA, CDR2 SQIVND (reference sequence). V was pared by 6 bases and J by 6 bases, with 4 bases of the junction left unmatched. This CDR3 has 13 amino acids. The CDR3 loop reads CASSHTGGNEQFF. The CDR3 nucleotides are TGTGCCAGTAGCCACACAGGGGGCAATGAGCAGTTCTTC.

This chain uses TRBV5-1 with TRBJ2-2; 8 bases are shared with TRBD1. The germline gives CDR1 SGHRS, CDR2 YFSETQ. After removal of 4 bases from V and 0 bases from J, the junction contained 11 bases not matched to a gene. This CDR3 comprises 18 residues. The CDR3 is CASSATSGGTANTGELFF. The CDR3, as DNA: TGCGCCAGCAGCGCGACATCAGGGGGCACCGCGAACACCGGGGAGCTGTTTTTT.

The chain links TRBV2 to TRBJ2-7, with 11 bases matching TRBD2. The V gene's germline CDR1 is SNHLY and CDR2 FYNNEI. J gave up 5 bases and V 5 bases, and 5 bases lay outside the gene matches. The CDR3 contains 14 residues. This chain's CDR3 is CASSWLAGGHEQYF. CDR3 bases: TGTGCCAGCAGTTGGCTAGCGGGGGGCCACGAGCAGTACTTC.

The genes are TRBV28 and TRBJ1-2; 7 bases fit TRBD1. Germline values: CDR1 MDHEN, CDR2 SYDVKM. V shed 11 bases, J shed 1 base, and the junction held 7 bases outside the gene matches. The CDR3 length is 13 residues. The CDR3 is CAAGQANNYGYTF. The CDR3 nucleotides read TGTGCCGCAGGACAGGCGAATAACTATGGCTACACCTTC.

The chain links TRBV27 to TRBJ1-5, with D tentatively TRBD1 (6 bases). V lost 0 bases, J lost 9 bases, and 6 bases lay in between. The CDR3 runs to 12 residues. Germline CDR1 reads MNHEY; CDR2 reads SMNVEV (reference sequence). CDR3 amino acids: CASSLSGGPQHF. The DNA for the CDR3 is TGTGCCAGCAGTTTATCAGGGGGGCCCCAGCATTTT.

This clone was detected once. The CDR3 nucleotides read TGTGCCAGCAGTGCCCGGGACTCCGAAGAGACCCAGTACTTC. Amino acids: CASSARDSEETQYF. This rearrangement joins TRBV6-1 to TRBJ2-5, with D maybe TRBD2 (6 bases). Trimming pared 4 bases from V and 3 bases from J, leaving 12 bases between. CDR1 and CDR2 from the germline V gene are MNHNS and SASEGT. This CDR3 is built from 14 residues.